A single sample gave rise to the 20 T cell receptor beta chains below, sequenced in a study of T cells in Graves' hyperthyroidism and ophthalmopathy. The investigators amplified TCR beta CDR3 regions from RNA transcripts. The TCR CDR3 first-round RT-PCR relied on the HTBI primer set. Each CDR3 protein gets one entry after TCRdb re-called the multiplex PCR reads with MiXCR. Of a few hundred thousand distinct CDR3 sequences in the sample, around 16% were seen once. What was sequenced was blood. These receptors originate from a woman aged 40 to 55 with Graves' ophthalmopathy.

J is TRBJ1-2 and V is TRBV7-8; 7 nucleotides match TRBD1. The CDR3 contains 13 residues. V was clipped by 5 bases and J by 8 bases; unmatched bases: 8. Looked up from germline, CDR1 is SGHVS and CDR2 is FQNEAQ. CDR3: CASSPGTEEGYTF. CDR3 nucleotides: TGTGCCAGCAGCCCCGGGACAGAGGAAGGCTACACCTTC.

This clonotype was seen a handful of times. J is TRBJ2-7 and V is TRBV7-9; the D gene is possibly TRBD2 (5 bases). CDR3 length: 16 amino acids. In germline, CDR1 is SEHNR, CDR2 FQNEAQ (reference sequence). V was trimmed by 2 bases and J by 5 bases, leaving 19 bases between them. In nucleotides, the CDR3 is TGTGCCAGCAGCTTATGGGGAGACATCCATGGAAACGAGCAGTACTTC. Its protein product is CASSLWGDIHGNEQYF.

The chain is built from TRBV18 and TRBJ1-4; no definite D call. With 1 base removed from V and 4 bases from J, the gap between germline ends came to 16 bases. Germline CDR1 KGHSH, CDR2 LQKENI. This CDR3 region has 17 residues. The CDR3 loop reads CASSPQYGSPGNEKLFF. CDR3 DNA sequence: TGTGCCAGCTCACCACAGTACGGCTCCCCCGGTAATGAAAAACTGTTTTTT.

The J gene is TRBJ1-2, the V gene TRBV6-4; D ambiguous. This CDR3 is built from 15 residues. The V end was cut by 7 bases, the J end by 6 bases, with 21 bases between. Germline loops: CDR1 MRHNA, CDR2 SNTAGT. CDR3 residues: CASIRVPFGVDGYTF. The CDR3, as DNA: TGTGCCAGCATCCGGGTTCCCTTCGGGGTGGATGGCTACACCTTC.

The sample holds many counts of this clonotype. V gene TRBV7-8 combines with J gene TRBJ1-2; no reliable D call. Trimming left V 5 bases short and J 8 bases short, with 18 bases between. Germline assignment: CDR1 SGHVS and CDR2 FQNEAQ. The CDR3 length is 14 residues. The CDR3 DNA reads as TGTGCCAGCAGCCCAAGCGCCAGGCCTTGGGGCTACACCTTC. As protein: CASSPSARPWGYTF.

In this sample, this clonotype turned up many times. The CDR3 here is CASSLEAGHSTEAFF. CDR3 sequence (DNA): TGTGCCAGCAGCTTAGAGGCAGGGCATTCTACTGAAGCTTTCTTT. This rearrangement joins TRBV7-8 to TRBJ1-1; a possible D gene is TRBD1 (5 bases). Looked up from germline, CDR1 is SGHVS and CDR2 is FQNEAQ. The CDR3 has 15 residues. The germline V and J ends were trimmed by 1 base and 5 bases, with 14 bases remaining between them.

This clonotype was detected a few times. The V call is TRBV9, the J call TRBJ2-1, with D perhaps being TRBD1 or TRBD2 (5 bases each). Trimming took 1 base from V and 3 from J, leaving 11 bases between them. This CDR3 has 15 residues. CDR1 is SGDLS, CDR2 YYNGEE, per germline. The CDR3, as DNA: TGTGCCAGCAGCGTACAGGGACGGATCTACAATGAGCAGTTCTTC. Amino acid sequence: CASSVQGRIYNEQFF.

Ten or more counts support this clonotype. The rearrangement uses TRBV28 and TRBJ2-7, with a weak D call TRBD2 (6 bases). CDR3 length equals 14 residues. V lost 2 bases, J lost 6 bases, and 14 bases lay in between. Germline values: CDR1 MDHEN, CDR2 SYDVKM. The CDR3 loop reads CASSLGLAIAEQYF. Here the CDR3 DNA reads TGTGCCAGCAGTTTAGGGCTAGCGATCGCCGAGCAGTACTTC.

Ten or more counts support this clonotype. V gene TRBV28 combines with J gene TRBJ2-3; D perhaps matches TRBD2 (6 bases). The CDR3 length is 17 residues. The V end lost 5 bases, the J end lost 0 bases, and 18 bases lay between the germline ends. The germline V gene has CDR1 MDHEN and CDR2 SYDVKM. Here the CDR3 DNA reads TGTGCCAGCAGTGCCGTCGCTTTTGGGACTAGCACAGATACGCAGTATTTT. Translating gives CASSAVAFGTSTDTQYF.

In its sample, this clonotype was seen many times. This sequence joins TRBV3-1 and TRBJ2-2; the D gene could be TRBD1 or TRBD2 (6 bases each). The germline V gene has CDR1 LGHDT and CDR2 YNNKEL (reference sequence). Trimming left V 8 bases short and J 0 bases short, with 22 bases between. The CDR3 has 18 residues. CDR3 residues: CASGGGPRDHPNTGELFF. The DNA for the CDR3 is TGTGCCAGCGGTGGGGGGCCGAGGGACCATCCGAACACCGGGGAGCTGTTTTTT.

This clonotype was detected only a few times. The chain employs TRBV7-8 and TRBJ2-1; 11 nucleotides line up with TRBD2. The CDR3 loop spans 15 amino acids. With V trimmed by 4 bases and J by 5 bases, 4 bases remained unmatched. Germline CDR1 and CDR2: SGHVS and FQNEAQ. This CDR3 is CASSSRLAGNNEQFF. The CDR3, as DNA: TGTGCCAGCAGCTCAAGACTAGCGGGAAACAATGAGCAGTTCTTC. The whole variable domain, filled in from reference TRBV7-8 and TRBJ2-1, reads GAGVSQSPRYKVAKRGQDVALRCDPISGHVSLFWYQQALGQGPEFLTYFQNEAQLDKSGLPSDRFFAERPEGSVSTLKIQRTQQEDSAVYLCASSSRLAGNNEQFFGPGTRLTVL.

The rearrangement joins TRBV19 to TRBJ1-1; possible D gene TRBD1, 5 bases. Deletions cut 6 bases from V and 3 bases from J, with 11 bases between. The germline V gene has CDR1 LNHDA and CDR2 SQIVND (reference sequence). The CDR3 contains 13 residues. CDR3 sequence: CASREQEDTEAFF. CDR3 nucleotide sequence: TGTGCCAGTAGGGAACAGGAGGACACTGAAGCTTTCTTT.

Here the CDR3 DNA reads TGTGCCAGCACAAACCGTCCGGACAGCTCCTACGAGCAGTACTTC. This translates into CASTNRPDSSYEQYF. The chain employs TRBV2 and TRBJ2-7, with D maybe TRBD1 (6 bases). Per the germline V gene, CDR1 is SNHLY and CDR2 is FYNNEI. The CDR3 extends over 15 amino acids. V lost 7 bases to trimming and J lost 0 bases, with 16 bases between them.

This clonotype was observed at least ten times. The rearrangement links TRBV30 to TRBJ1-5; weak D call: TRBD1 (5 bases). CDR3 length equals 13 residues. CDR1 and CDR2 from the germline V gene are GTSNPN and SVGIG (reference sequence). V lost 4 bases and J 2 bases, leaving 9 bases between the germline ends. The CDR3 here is CAWNQGGNQPQHF. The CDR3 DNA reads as TGTGCCTGGAACCAGGGCGGCAATCAGCCCCAGCATTTT.

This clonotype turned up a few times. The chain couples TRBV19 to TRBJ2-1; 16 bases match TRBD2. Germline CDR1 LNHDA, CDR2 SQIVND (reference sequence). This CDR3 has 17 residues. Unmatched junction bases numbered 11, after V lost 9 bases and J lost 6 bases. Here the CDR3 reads CASSGLAGGPKGNEQFF. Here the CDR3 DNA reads TGTGCCAGCTCGGGACTAGCGGGAGGGCCTAAGGGCAATGAGCAGTTCTTC.

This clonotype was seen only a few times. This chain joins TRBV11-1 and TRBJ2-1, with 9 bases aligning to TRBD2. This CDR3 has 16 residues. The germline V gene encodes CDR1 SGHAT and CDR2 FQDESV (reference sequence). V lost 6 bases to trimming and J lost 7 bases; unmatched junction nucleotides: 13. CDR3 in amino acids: CASSFPPAGGPNEQFF. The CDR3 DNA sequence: TGTGCCAGCAGTTTCCCCCCGGCGGGGGGGCCGAATGAGCAGTTCTTC.

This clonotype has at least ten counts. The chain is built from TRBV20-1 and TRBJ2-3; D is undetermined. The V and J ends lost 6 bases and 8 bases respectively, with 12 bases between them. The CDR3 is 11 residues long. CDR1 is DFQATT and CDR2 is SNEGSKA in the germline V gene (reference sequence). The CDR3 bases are TGCAGTGCACTGACTTTAGGTACGCAGTATTTT. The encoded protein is CSALTLGTQYF.

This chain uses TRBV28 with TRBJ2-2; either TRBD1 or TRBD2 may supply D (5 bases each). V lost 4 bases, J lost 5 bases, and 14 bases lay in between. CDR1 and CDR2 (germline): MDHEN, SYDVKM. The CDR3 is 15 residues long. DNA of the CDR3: TGTGCCAGCAGTTCGACCAAGGGACCAACCGGGGAGCTGTTTTTT. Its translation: CASSSTKGPTGELFF.

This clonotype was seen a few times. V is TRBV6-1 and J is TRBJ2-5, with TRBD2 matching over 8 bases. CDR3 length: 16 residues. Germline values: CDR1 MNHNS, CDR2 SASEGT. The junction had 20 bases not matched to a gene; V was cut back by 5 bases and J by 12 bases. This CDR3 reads CASSSNSGGPGRLEYF. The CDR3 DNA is TGTGCCAGCAGTTCGAATTCGGGGGGGCCAGGAAGGCTTGAGTACTTC.

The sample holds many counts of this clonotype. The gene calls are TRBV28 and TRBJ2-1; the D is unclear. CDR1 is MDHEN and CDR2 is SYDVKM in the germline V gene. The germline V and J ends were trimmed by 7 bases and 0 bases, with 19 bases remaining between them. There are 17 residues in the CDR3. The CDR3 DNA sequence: TGTGCCAGCATTCCAGGTCACGGTTACCTCTCCTACAATGAGCAGTTCTTC. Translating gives CASIPGHGYLSYNEQFF.